Listed here is a single TCR beta chain. What this receptor recognizes is not known. Base qualities are missing; no much larger clone stands one base away. Library method: the immunoSEQ multiplex PCR assay. For the multiplex PCR, a mixture combining 60 forward primers for TCR Vbeta segments and 13 reverse primers for TCR Jbeta segments was used. Amplification of the CDR3 region of rearranged TCR beta genes was performed with a multiplex PCR assay on genomic DNA. On the Illumina HiSeq System, the amplified TCR beta libraries were sequenced as 87-base-pair reads. As for the original processing: Across the 670 or so repertoires, a later analysis counted tens of millions of unique TCR beta chains, some 11 million of which were shared by at least two donors. A nearest-neighbor algorithm error-corrected the raw reads and collapsed the reads into unique sequences, merging closely related sequences to remove PCR and sequencing errors. V, D and J gene segments were assigned by aligning CDR3 sequences to IMGT reference sequences. For a sequence to be retained, a match of at least six nucleotides to both a V gene segment and a J gene segment was required. Rearrangements were called productive when the CDR3 lacked stop codons and stayed in frame with V and J; all others were non-productive. CDR3 was defined according to IMGT convention as the region running from the second conserved V-encoded cysteine to the conserved J-encoded phenylalanine. Sequences without an unambiguous match to a single V gene segment were excluded from the earlier analysis of about 600 of the donors. In an earlier analysis of around 590 of the donors, a V segment was called functional when productive rearrangements were above 56.7%, and segregating when the standard deviation between donors exceeded 5%. A statistical classification framework was built for diagnosing cytomegalovirus status from the catalog of TCR beta chain sequences. A later analysis assigned V and J genes by comparing TCR nucleotide sequences with IMGT/GENE-DB human TR gene sequences. The TCRdist pipeline was used in a later analysis to assign CDR3 sequences and most-parsimonious VDJ recombination scenarios. In a later analysis, every TCR beta chain was defined by the combination of its CDR3 amino acid sequence and its V-gene family, and reads without a unique V-gene family were dropped. As a way to deal with suspected cross-contamination and a sequencing artifact, a later analysis dropped roughly 600 nucleotide sequences that were highly shared and had low generation probability. In a later analysis, a clonal expansion index was calculated for each public chain from normalized within-repertoire ranks of inferred template counts. Generation probabilities in a later analysis came from a VDJ recombination model fitted to out-of-frame rearrangements, and those results were checked against IGoR. A later analysis scored TCR-TCR, TCR-HLA and TCR-CMV co-occurrence with hypergeometric tests, applying a repertoire-size bias correction to TCR pairs. To estimate false discovery rates, a later analysis permuted the HLA or CMV assignments 20 times. In a later analysis, co-occurring TCRs were grouped using DBSCAN, and TCRdist sequence similarity was added for clustering within HLA-allele-positive subsets. Repertoires with fewer than 30,000 or more than 120,000 public chains were left out of co-occurrence clustering, as were about 5 repertoires with anomalous nucleotide sharing. The clones in this table, taken by TCRdb from immuneACCESS, are in-frame only. Not every clone is retained; where verified, under half of the shortfall comes from an unresolved V gene, and the cause of the rest is unknown. That table supplies the V and J calls and clone size; D and trimming were determined from the DNA. For this sample the table gives around 170,000 clones, of which just under 80% were detected only once. The biggest ten clones account for roughly 7% of the sample.

This sample was taken from a study of cytomegalovirus exposure and HLA in healthy donors (dated by TCRdb to about 2017). For the study in its entirety: In an earlier analysis of roughly 590 of the donors, 250 to 350 Gb of sequence data and just under 120 million unique TCR beta sequences from 150 million to 200 million T cells were reported. Roughly 300 gigabases of sequencing data and about 92 million unique TCR sequences made up an early release that covered 640 HLA-typed donors. Among the roughly 410 genotyped donors, more than 70% belonged to the genetic ancestry cluster associated with self-reported Caucasian donors. The study aimed to test whether cataloging public T cell receptors could reveal signatures of past pathogen exposure. The study profiled the T cell repertoires of under 700 subjects by immunosequencing and related them to cytomegalovirus serostatus. Along with the approximately 700-subject first cohort, a separate validation cohort of some 130 different subjects was used. To predict cytomegalovirus infection status, the study combined high-throughput TCR immunosequencing, statistical association of individual TCRs with disease status, and machine learning. In a later analysis, previously published TCR beta repertoires from more than 500 donors were re-analyzed and high-resolution HLA genotyping was added so that TCR occurrence patterns could be studied. The later analysis used no new phenotypic data to find candidate immune exposures, relying instead on TCR beta sequences and their occurrence across donors. An earlier analysis of 500 to 750 of the donors applied high-throughput TCR beta sequencing to assess whether each TCR beta V gene segment acted as functional or pseudogenic. Donor age, sex, ethnicity and CMV serostatus were compiled alongside the repertoire data. A later genetic analysis took genome-wide SNP genotypes for about 55% of the 666 donors and used that subset as a discovery cohort. Every repertoire in the discovery cohort had been generated on one and the same sequencing platform. Both class I and class II loci were covered by HLA typing, at four-digit resolution. Typing coverage differed by locus: A, B, C, DRB1 and DQB1 were typed in about 620-640 donors, DQA1 in approximately 520, DPA1 in some 570, and DPB1 in 472. A handful of DR-DQ haplotypes were handled as single units for association and clustering because linkage in the cohort was strong. Among 350 to 400 genotyped donors of the cohort, an average of about 240,000 unique TCR beta nucleotide sequences were sequenced per donor, about a sixth of them non-productive.

Measured from the cysteine to the phenylalanine, the CDR3 is 13 residues long. Left in the record is the CDR3 DNA by itself, 39 bases read in frame from the first base. Based on the germline V gene, the CDR1 and CDR2 sequences are KGHSH and LQKENI. From V the trimming removes 9 bases and from J it removes 6 bases, while the gene matches leave 8 bases of the junction unaccounted for. Beyond this particular receptor, the publication reports: A later genetic analysis reported fewer N-insertions in productive TCRs among donors in an Asian-associated ancestry cluster than the roughly 700-donor mean. Strong co-occurrence of HLA alleles, especially DR and DQ, made assigning TCR associations to individual alleles difficult. A further reported finding was that TCR beta sequences accurately predicted the HLA-A and HLA-B alleles for most subjects in the first cohort. In a later analysis, HLA-associated TCR beta chains showed more clonal expansion and lower generation probabilities than non-associated chains that were equally common. In a later genetic analysis, a missense DCLRE1C variant was associated with V-gene and J-gene trimming of TCR beta chains, and the association was replicated in an independent cohort. Because HLA typing was unavailable for some donors at each locus, only the typed subset was used in association tests. Sequencing depth was assumed to be roughly uniform across donors in the presence/absence analyses, though that assumption may not hold. Most CMV-associated TCR beta chains appeared to be HLA-restricted in a later analysis, and the HLA associations seemed to be driven largely by CMV exposure. A total of about 180 TCR beta chains were listed by the study as associated with cytomegalovirus. In a later analysis, TCR association rates were found to vary across HLA loci, with the most associated TCRs seen for DRB1 alleles and the fewest for HLA-C alleles. In this cohort, only TCR beta chains were sequenced, and detectable features were limited by the absence of alpha or paired-chain data. It was suggested by the authors that the approach could potentially be generalized to other disease states and immunological phenotypes. A later analysis associated 17,000 or so TCR beta sequences with specific HLA alleles at a false discovery rate of 0.05. While some public TCRs were present in many individuals, most TCR sequences turned up only very rarely across donors. The classifier was reported to diagnose cytomegalovirus status with high specificity and sensitivity in both the original and validation cohorts. CMV serostatus was the only immune exposure information available for the cohort. In an earlier analysis of about 550 of the donors, most TCR beta V segments were observed in productive rearrangements about 87% or about 30% of the time, broadly matching IMGT annotations. The sequencing pipeline was judged likely to have produced a cluster of highly shared sequence variants as a technical artifact. Because counts were too low, around 18 rarely observed V segments, including chromosome 9 orphons, were left out of the earlier analysis of several hundred of the donors. In a later analysis, several top co-occurrence clusters were reported to appear linked to parvovirus B19, influenza, CMV and Epstein-Barr virus. Some IMGT-functional V segments, including TRBV6-2 and TRBV6-3, could not be distinguished by the 87-base-pair reads and were therefore excluded. A few of the identified cytomegalovirus-associated TCR beta chains were confirmed in vitro to be specific for cytomegalovirus antigens. Linkage disequilibrium might explain the correlated functional status among segregating V segments, but an unknown experimental factor could not be excluded.

The cohort comprised more than 550 healthy bone marrow donors. Cohort members were all nominally healthy when sampled, although unrecorded immune exposures were likely present. The donor tested CMV seropositive, placing the donor among the roughly 270 seropositive members of the cohort. Each donor provided a peripheral blood sample, and peripheral blood mononuclear cells were used for TCR beta sequencing. The Qiagen DNeasy Blood Extraction Kit was used to extract genomic DNA from the blood cell samples. Input material: PBMCs. The chain is encoded by TRBV18 joined to TRBJ2-7, with 10 central nucleotides matching TRBD1. This clonotype originated in a middle-aged woman in good health and CMV-seropositive. The DNA sequence follows: TGTGCCAGTGCCGGGACAGGGGCTCGCGAGCAGTACTTC. The resulting protein is CASAGTGAREQYF.